This T cell receptor beta chain was captured in a study of blood T cells in healthy people across ages. About the study: About one barcoded beta molecule per two T cells came from capture by template switching.

A J-beta primer mix and a sample-barcoded 5' primer were used in a second PCR of roughly 7 to 12 cycles. TCRdb re-called the 5' RACE reads through MiXCR, storing one row per CDR3 protein. The table records under 2 million distinct CDR3 sequences, around 35% of them present only once. Overall study findings and caveats: The study found more naive CD4+ cells and higher diversity in long-lived than aged donors. Nothing was known about donor CMV status, and this possibly confounded expanded clonotype changes. Per million T cells, the diversity of TCR beta decreased roughly linearly as age advanced.

This clonotype appeared a few times. Its antigen is not known. Germline CDR1 is DFQATT and CDR2 is SNEGSKA (reference sequence). V shed 5 bases, J shed 4 bases, and the junction held 7 bases outside the gene matches. There are 13 residues in the CDR3. This chain joins TRBV20-1 and TRBJ1-2, with 7 bases aligning to TRBD1. The sample comprised blood. The origin of this receptor is a woman aged 25-40 years in good health. Here the CDR3 reads CSAYSGTVYGYTF. The CDR3 DNA is TGCAGTGCTTACTCTGGGACAGTCTATGGCTACACCTTC.